One sample yielded the 15 T cell receptor beta chains listed below, sequenced in a study of T cell repertoires in cytomegalovirus infection. These receptors' antigens are unknown. TCRdb analysed the reads with MiXCR anew, one entry per CDR3 protein. The sample holds approximately 910,000 distinct CDR3 sequences, approximately 31% seen once. Sequencing used cultured CD8+ T cells from PBMCs, obtained from culture after CMV antigen stimulation. Receptors originate from a human donor in good health (CMV status not recorded). Some clones in this sample may be carry-over from other donors' samples.

V is TRBV27 and J is TRBJ2-2; maybe TRBD1 (5 bases). From germline, CDR1 is MNHEY and CDR2 SMNVEV (reference sequence). The CDR3 sequence is 16 residues long. Trimming pared 6 bases from V and 0 bases from J, leaving 14 bases between. This CDR3 is CASSPLTVANTGELFF. CDR3 in DNA: TGTGCCAGCAGCCCTTTGACAGTTGCGAACACCGGGGAGCTGTTTTTT.

This clonotype appeared a few times. The CDR3 DNA reads TGTGCCAGCAGCCAAGATATTAGCGGGGGTTACAATGAGCAGTTCTTC. Its translation is CASSQDISGGYNEQFF. The rearrangement joins TRBV4-2 to TRBJ2-1, with TRBD2 matching 9 bases. Germline V CDR1 and CDR2: LGHNA, YNFKEQ. CDR3 size: 16 residues. Trimming cost V 0 bases and J 4 bases; bases outside gene matches: 4.

The chain links TRBV20-1 to TRBJ1-3; the D is unclear. The CDR3 is 12 residues long. The V end lost 6 bases, the J end lost 3 bases, and 9 bases lay between the germline ends. Germline CDR1 is DFQATT and CDR2 is SNEGSKA (reference sequence). CDR3 residues: CSAPGDGNTIYF. CDR3 coding DNA: TGCAGTGCCCCCGGGGATGGAAACACCATATATTTT.

CDR3 sequence (DNA): TGTGCCAGCAGTTACTCGAGGGGTGCGCCGGGCTACACCTTC. The encoded protein is CASSYSRGAPGYTF. The chain combines TRBV6-8 with TRBJ1-2; D might be TRBD1 (5 bases). This CDR3 has 14 residues. V was clipped by 0 bases and J by 8 bases, with 13 bases between them. Looked up from germline, CDR1 is MNHGY and CDR2 is SAAAGT.

This clonotype was detected only a few times. The chain employs TRBV20-1 and TRBJ2-7; D is unresolved. CDR1 is DFQATT and CDR2 is SNEGSKA in the germline V gene (reference sequence). Trimming took off 4 bases at V and 3 bases at J, with 22 bases between the two ends. The CDR3 has 16 amino acids. In DNA, the CDR3 is TGCAGTGCTACCCTTAGATCTGGCCAGTTGAACTACGAGCAGTACTTC. This sequence encodes CSATLRSGQLNYEQYF.

In its sample, this clonotype was seen a few times. The chain joins TRBV6-2 or TRBV6-3 to TRBJ2-1; no firm D call. Germline CDR1 is MNHEY and CDR2 is SVGEGT. The CDR3 loop spans 16 amino acids. V was shortened by 7 bases and J by 1 base, with 17 bases between the two germline ends. The CDR3: CASNTAPLESYNEQFF. DNA for the CDR3: TGTGCCAGCAATACAGCCCCACTTGAGTCCTACAATGAGCAGTTCTTC.

V gene TRBV4-1 combines with J gene TRBJ1-1, with 10 bases identical to TRBD1. This CDR3 spans 15 amino acids. V dropped 6 bases and J dropped 5; count of bases not matched to a gene: 9. CDR1 and CDR2 from the germline V gene are MGHRA and YSYEKL. Written as DNA, the CDR3 is TGCGCCAGCAGTCACTACGACAGGGGGCTAACTGAAGCTTTCTTT. This codes for CASSHYDRGLTEAFF.

This clonotype came up once. This rearrangement joins TRBV7-6 to TRBJ2-1, with a weak D call TRBD2 (5 bases). This CDR3 is built from 13 residues. Germline CDR1 SGHVS, CDR2 FNYEAQ. Trimming took off 6 bases at V and 6 bases at J, with 12 bases between the two ends. Here the CDR3 reads CASRSSSGNEQFF. The CDR3 nucleotides are TGTGCCAGCAGATCTAGCTCGGGCAATGAGCAGTTCTTC.

This chain links TRBV9 with TRBJ1-3; possible D gene TRBD1, 5 bases. V lost 6 bases and J lost 3, with 16 bases in between. Germline assignment: CDR1 SGDLS and CDR2 YYNGEE. This CDR3 has 15 residues. The CDR3 nucleotides are TGTGCCAGCACCACCGATGGGGGTGATGGAAACACCATATATTTT. Residues: CASTTDGGDGNTIYF.

On this clonotype: A much bigger clone sits one base away, suggesting this may be a read error. The rearrangement links TRBV7-2 to TRBJ2-1; TRBD2 agrees at 8 bases. Germline V gene data show CDR1 as SGHTA and CDR2 as FQGNSA. There are 15 residues in the CDR3. The CDR3 nucleotides read TGTGCCAACAGCTACTCCGGGACTAGCTACAATGAGCAGTTCTTC. This gives the protein CANSYSGTSYNEQFF. The full variable domain, in which reference TRBV7-2 and TRBJ2-1 provide the parts outside the CDR3, is GAGVSQSPSNKVTEKGKDVELRCDPISGHTALYWYRQSLGQGLEFLIYFQGNSAPDKSGLPSDRFSAERTGGSVSTLTIQRTQQEDSAVYLCANSYSGTSYNEQFFGPGTRLTVL.

This CDR3 is CASGVGRYGNEQFF. As DNA, the CDR3 is TGTGCCAGCGGAGTGGGGCGATATGGAAATGAGCAGTTCTTC. The V call is TRBV9, the J call TRBJ2-1; possibly TRBD1 for D (5 bases). Trimming took 7 bases from V and 7 from J, leaving 18 bases between them. The CDR3 runs to 14 residues. Germline CDR1 is SGDLS and CDR2 is YYNGEE. Supplemented by reference TRBV9 and TRBJ2-1, the full variable domain reads DSGVTQTPKHLITATGQRVTLRCSPRSGDLSVYWYQQSLDQGLQFLIQYYNGEERAKGNILERFSAQQFPDLHSELNLSSLELGDSALYFCASGVGRYGNEQFFGPGTRLTVL.

This clonotype showed up just a few times. This rearrangement joins TRBV7-9 to TRBJ2-6; D possibly uses TRBD1 or TRBD2 (5 bases each). This CDR3 is 15 amino acids long. Per germline, CDR1 SEHNR and CDR2 FQNEAQ (reference sequence). Trimming shortened V by 6 bases and J by 2 bases, and 11 bases separated the two germline ends. The CDR3 DNA reads TGTGCCAGCAGAACTCGAGGGGCTGGGGCCAACGTCCTGACTTTC. As protein: CASRTRGAGANVLTF.

CDR3 nucleotides: TGTGCCAGCAGTTCTCCAGGGGCCTGGTCACCCCTCCACTTT. Its protein is CASSSPGAWSPLHF. The rearrangement joins TRBV27 to TRBJ1-6, with a tentative D call TRBD1 (6 bases). Germline V gene data show CDR1 as MNHEY and CDR2 as SMNVEV (reference sequence). This CDR3 has 14 residues. The V end was cut by 4 bases, the J end by 10 bases, with 14 bases between.

This clonotype was counted only a few times. The genes are TRBV7-9 and TRBJ2-3; TRBD2 matches at 12 bases. This CDR3 comprises 15 residues. V dropped 6 bases and J dropped 1; count of bases not matched to a gene: 2. Per the germline V gene, CDR1 is SEHNR and CDR2 is FQNEAQ (reference sequence). The CDR3 nucleotides read TGTGCCAGCAGGACTAGCGGGGGTCGCACAGATACGCAGTATTTT. Its translation is CASRTSGGRTDTQYF. Together with reference TRBV7-9 and TRBJ2-3, the CDR3 gives the full variable domain: DTGVSQNPRHKITKRGQNVTFRCDPISEHNRLYWYRQTLGQGPEFLTYFQNEAQLEKSRLLSDRFSAERPKGSFSTLEIQRTEQGDSAMYLCASRTSGGRTDTQYFGPGTRLTVL.

This clonotype was seen many times. This chain joins TRBV4-2 and TRBJ2-3; D remains ambiguous. The CDR3 totals 14 residues. The germline gives CDR1 LGHNA, CDR2 YNFKEQ. V lost 0 bases, J lost 1 base, and 5 bases lay in between. This CDR3 is CASSQDRGTDTQYF. Written as DNA, the CDR3 is TGTGCCAGCAGCCAAGATCGGGGCACAGATACGCAGTATTTT.